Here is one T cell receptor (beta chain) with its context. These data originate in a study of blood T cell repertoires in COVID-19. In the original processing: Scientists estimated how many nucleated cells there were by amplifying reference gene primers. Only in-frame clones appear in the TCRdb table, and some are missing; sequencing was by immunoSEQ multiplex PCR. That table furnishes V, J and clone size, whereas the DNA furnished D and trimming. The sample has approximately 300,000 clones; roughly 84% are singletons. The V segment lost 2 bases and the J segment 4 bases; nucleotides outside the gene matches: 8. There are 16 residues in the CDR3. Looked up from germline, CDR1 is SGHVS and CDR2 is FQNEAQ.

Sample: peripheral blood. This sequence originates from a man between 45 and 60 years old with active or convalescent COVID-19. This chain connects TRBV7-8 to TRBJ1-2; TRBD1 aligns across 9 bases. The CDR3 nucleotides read TGTGCCAGCAGCTTACGGACAGGGGAGGGAGCCTATGGCTACACCTTC. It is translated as CASSLRTGEGAYGYTF. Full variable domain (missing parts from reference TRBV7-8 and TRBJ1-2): GAGVSQSPRYKVAKRGQDVALRCDPISGHVSLFWYQQALGQGPEFLTYFQNEAQLDKSGLPSDRFFAERPEGSVSTLKIQRTQQEDSAVYLCASSLRTGEGAYGYTFGSGTRLTVV.